The sequence of this TCR beta chain was determined in a study of T and B cells in COVID-19 patients (dated by TCRdb to the early 2020s). For the wider study: Using TRB and IGH repertoire sequencing of peripheral blood, the study characterized adaptive immunity in COVID-19 patients who had active infection or had recovered. The recovered cohort included approximately 18 patients who contributed 20 to 25 samples, and most of those patients had mild to moderate COVID-19 that was managed on an outpatient basis. Median age was about 32 years in the recovered cohort versus approximately 67 years in the active-infection cohort. Of the roughly 18 patients in the active-infection cohort, about eleven were critically ill and needed mechanical ventilation or ECMO. Comorbidities linked to unfavorable COVID-19 outcome were present in 18 of 20 patients in the active-infection cohort. The TCR and BCR sequence repository comprised over 35 patients and approximately 69 time points, with over 7 million TCR sequences analysed. A couple of patients were included in both the recovered and active cohorts because samples were available from active disease and after recovery. Repertoire analyses used an age-matched reference group of under 40 healthy donors who were negative for COVID-19 antibodies as the comparison. As many as 9 follow-up blood samples were taken per patient, and some of the samples covered different disease stages within the same individual.

Genomic DNA extracted from blood, in amounts of roughly 240-550 ng, served as the starting material for amplifying TRB repertoires. Remarks on this clonotype: Its target antigen remains unknown. Base qualities were left out, and no much larger clone turns up one base away.

The sequencing machine was an Illumina MiSeq. Multiplex PCR with BIOMED2 TRB-A/B primer pools was used to amplify TRB rearrangements. Two consecutive PCRs added Illumina-compatible adapters and 7-nucleotide sample barcodes to the amplicons. All library PCRs used Phusion HS II polymerase. Amplicons were gel-purified with the NucleoSpin Gel and PCR Clean-up kit, quantified on Qubit, and pooled at 4 nM. Amplicon pool quality was checked on an Agilent 2100 Bioanalyzer before Illumina next-generation sequencing. The paper's data handling went like this. MiXCR 3.0.8 with the default MiXCR reference library was used to annotate TRB rearrangements. Non-productive reads and sequences with fewer than 2 reads were removed, and each unique CDR3 nucleotide sequence was counted as one clone. Clonality, diversity, richness and V-J gene usage were calculated in R 3.5.1. GLIPH2 was used to cluster TCRs by CDR3 similarity, and OLGA was used to calculate generation probabilities. GLIPH2 clusters were kept only if they contained at least four unique TCR clonotypes found in at least three individuals. The raw public reads went through TCRdb reprocessing: fastp at Q25, MiXCR clone calling, in-frame beta chains kept. When rows share a CDR3 protein, they turn into one entry using the most common DNA and genes. It is TCRdb's table, rather than the study itself, that gives the V and J calls and clone size. This sample lists about 3,300 distinct CDR3 sequences; roughly 28% were detected once. Clones ranked in the top ten supply roughly two thirds of the sample.

Findings and caveats that apply to the study as a whole: Specific T cell subsets (CD4+/Treg/CD8+) and sorted SARS-CoV-2-responsive or tetramer+ T cells had not yet been sequenced, and the corresponding sequencing experiments were ongoing. TRBV/TRBJ gene usage was reported as strongly skewed in patients with COVID-19. TRB repertoires were highly clonal in active COVID-19, whereas diversity and richness at recovery rose above healthy donor levels. The reported TCR clusters were stated to require prospective validation before clinical use. Blood samples from mildly ill patients during symptoms and early samples from severe cases were scarce. The recovered cohort had approximately 2,200 exclusive TCR clusters, including 31 low-pGen clusters. The cohort was judged too small for assessing how HLA contributes to COVID-19 susceptibility or severity.

This receptor was obtained from a human donor with active COVID-19. The donor label of this sample is uncertain. The sample was blood.

The CDR3 region reads CASSYLAGAFNEQFF. The DNA sequence follows: TGTGCCAGCAGTTATCTAGCGGGGGCTTTCAATGAGCAGTTCTTC. The V and J segments used are TRBV6-2 or TRBV6-3 and TRBJ2-1; 10 central nucleotides agree with TRBD2. The junction shows trimming of 3 bases on V and 6 bases on J, and the gene matches do not reach 5 bases of it. From the cysteine through the phenylalanine, the CDR3 covers 15 amino acids. Of all the DNA, just the CDR3 is kept, 45 bases in frame from base 1. Per the germline V gene, MNHEY is the CDR1 and SVGEGT is the CDR2.